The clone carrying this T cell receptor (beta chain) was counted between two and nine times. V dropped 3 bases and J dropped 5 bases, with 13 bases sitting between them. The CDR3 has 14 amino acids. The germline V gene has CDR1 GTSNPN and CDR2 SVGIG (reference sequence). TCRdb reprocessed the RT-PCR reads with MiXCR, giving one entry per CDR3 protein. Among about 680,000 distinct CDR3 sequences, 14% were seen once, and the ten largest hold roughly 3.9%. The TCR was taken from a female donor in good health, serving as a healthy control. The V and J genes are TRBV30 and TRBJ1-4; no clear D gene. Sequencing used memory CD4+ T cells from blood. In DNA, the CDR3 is TGTGCCTGGAGCCGCGAGGGTGGAAATGAAAAACTGTTTTTT. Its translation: CAWSREGGNEKLFF.